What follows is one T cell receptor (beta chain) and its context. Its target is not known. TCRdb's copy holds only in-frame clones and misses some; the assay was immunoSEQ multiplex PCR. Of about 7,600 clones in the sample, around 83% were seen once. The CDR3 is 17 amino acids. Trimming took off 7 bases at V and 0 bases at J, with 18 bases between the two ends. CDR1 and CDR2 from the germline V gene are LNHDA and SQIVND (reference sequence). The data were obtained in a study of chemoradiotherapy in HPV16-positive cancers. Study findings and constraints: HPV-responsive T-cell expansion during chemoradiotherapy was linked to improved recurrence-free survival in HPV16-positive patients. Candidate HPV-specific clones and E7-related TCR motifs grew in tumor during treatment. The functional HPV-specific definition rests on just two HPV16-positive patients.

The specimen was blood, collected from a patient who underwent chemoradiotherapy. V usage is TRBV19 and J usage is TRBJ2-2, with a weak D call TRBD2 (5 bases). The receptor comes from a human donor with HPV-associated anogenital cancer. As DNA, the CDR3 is TGTGCCAGTACCAGTCGACTCTATAGCGCGAACACCGGGGAGCTGTTTTTT. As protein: CASTSRLYSANTGELFF. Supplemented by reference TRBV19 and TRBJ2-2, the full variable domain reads DGGITQSPKYLFRKEGQNVTLSCEQNLNHDAMYWYRQDPGQGLRLIYYSQIVNDFQKGDIAEGYSVSREKKESFPLTVTSAQKNPTAFYLCASTSRLYSANTGELFFGEGSRLTVL.